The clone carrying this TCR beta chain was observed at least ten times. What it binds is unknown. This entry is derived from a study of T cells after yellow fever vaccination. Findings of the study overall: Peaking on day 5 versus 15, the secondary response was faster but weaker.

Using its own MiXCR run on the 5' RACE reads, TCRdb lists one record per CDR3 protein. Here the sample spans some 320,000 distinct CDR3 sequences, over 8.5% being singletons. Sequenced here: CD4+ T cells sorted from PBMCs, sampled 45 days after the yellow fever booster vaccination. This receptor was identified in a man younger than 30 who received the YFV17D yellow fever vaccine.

The CDR3 region has the DNA TGTGCCAGCTCAGAGGACAGGGTGGCCCAGTACTTC. It specifies CASSEDRVAQYF. The gene calls are TRBV18 and TRBJ2-5; 8 bases fit TRBD1. J was trimmed by 9 bases and V by 5 bases; bases with no gene match: 5. Germline values: CDR1 KGHSH, CDR2 LQKENI. The CDR3 contains 12 residues.